One sample yielded the 13 T cell receptor beta chains listed below, sequenced in a study of blood T cell repertoires in COVID-19. Data came from immunoSEQ multiplex PCR; TCRdb stores just in-frame clones and leaves some out. Here the sample spans 45,000 to 65,000 clones, approximately 80% being singletons. The sequencing sample was made of peripheral blood. The receptor set was obtained from a man in his 70s with active or convalescent COVID-19.

The genes are TRBV7-9 and TRBJ2-3; 13 positions match TRBD2. This CDR3 region has 16 residues. V lost 5 bases and J lost 5; bases outside the gene matches: 7. Germline CDR1 SEHNR, CDR2 FQNEAQ (reference sequence). CDR3 coding DNA: TGTGCCAGCAGCGTCGGACTAGCGGGAGTAGAAGATACGCAGTATTTT. This encodes CASSVGLAGVEDTQYF.

The chain links TRBV19 to TRBJ1-2; D remains ambiguous. The germline gives CDR1 LNHDA, CDR2 SQIVND (reference sequence). The CDR3 is made up of 13 amino acids. Deletions cut 7 bases from V and 4 bases from J, with 13 bases between. The CDR3 sequence is CASKWSAGYGYTF. The CDR3 DNA follows: TGTGCCAGTAAATGGTCGGCAGGCTATGGCTACACCTTC.

This clone has only a few counts. This rearrangement joins TRBV5-5 to TRBJ2-7; TRBD1 matches 9 bases. The CDR3 length is 13 residues. V shed 4 bases and J 2 bases; nucleotides not matched to a gene: 1. Germline CDR1 is SGHKS and CDR2 is YYEKEE (reference sequence). The CDR3 spells CASSRQGAYEQYF. The CDR3 DNA reads as TGTGCCAGCAGCCGACAGGGGGCCTACGAGCAGTACTTC.

V usage is TRBV5-1 and J usage is TRBJ2-3, with 9 bases lining up with TRBD2. The CDR3 totals 15 residues. The ends lost 4 bases at V and 1 base at J; junction bases unmatched: 4. CDR1 is SGHRS and CDR2 is YFSETQ in the germline V gene. The CDR3 DNA sequence: TGCGCCAGCAGCACACCTAGCGGGGGCACAGATACGCAGTATTTT. It translates to CASSTPSGGTDTQYF.

The gene calls are TRBV5-1 and TRBJ1-1; D not certain. CDR1 and CDR2 from the germline V gene are SGHRS and YFSETQ. The V end lost 0 bases, the J end lost 4 bases, and 7 bases lay between the germline ends. CDR3 length: 13 amino acids. CDR3 sequence: CASSLGYGTEAFF. Written as DNA, the CDR3 is TGCGCCAGCAGCTTGGGTTACGGCACTGAAGCTTTCTTT. The full variable domain, with the rest looked up from reference TRBV5-1 and TRBJ1-1, is KAGVTQTPRYLIKTRGQQVTLSCSPISGHRSVSWYQQTPGQGLQFLFEYFSETQRNKGNFPGRFSGRQFSNSRSEMNVSTLELGDSALYLCASSLGYGTEAFFGQGTRLTVV.

The genes are TRBV7-2 and TRBJ1-1; D is perhaps TRBD1 (5 bases). CDR3 size: 14 residues. The V gene lost 0 bases and the J gene lost 3 bases, with 8 bases spanning the gap. Germline V lookup: CDR1 SGHTA, CDR2 FQGNSA. The CDR3, as DNA: TGTGCCAGCAGCTTAGCAGGGGCCGACACTGAAGCTTTCTTT. Translated, it gives CASSLAGADTEAFF.

This clone occurred once. The chain is built from TRBV28 and TRBJ1-1; D may be TRBD1 (6 bases). The CDR3 runs 13 residues. The ends were cut back, 9 bases at V and 5 bases at J, with 16 bases in the middle. Germline V lookup: CDR1 MDHEN, CDR2 SYDVKM. This chain's CDR3 is CASIQGRATEAFF. For the CDR3, the DNA is TGTGCCAGTATACAGGGTCGCGCAACTGAAGCTTTCTTT. Variable domain in full (rest from reference TRBV28 and TRBJ1-1): DVKVTQSSRYLVKRTGEKVFLECVQDMDHENMFWYRQDPGLGLRLIYFSYDVKMKEKGDIPEGYSVSREKKERFSLILESASTNQTSMYLCASIQGRATEAFFGQGTRLTVV.

V and J are TRBV5-6 and TRBJ1-5, with D tentatively TRBD1 (5 bases). Germline V gives CDR1 SGHDT, CDR2 YYEEEE. V gave up 6 bases and J gave up 1 base, with 14 bases separating them. This CDR3 contains 15 residues. The DNA of the CDR3 is TGTGCCAGCACCAGGTTGGGACTGAGCAATCAGCCCCAGCATTTT. It encodes CASTRLGLSNQPQHF.

Only a few counts were recorded for this clone. CDR3 region: CASSEQVGTNQPQHF. DNA of the CDR3: TGTGCCAGCAGTGAACAGGTGGGGACAAATCAGCCCCAGCATTTT. The chain combines TRBV6-1 with TRBJ1-5, with D perhaps TRBD1 (6 bases). The CDR3 has 15 residues. Germline V gives CDR1 MNHNS, CDR2 SASEGT. V lost 2 bases, J lost 4 bases, and 12 bases lay in between.

This clone was recorded once. The chain recombines TRBV4-1 with TRBJ2-1, with 11 bases fitting TRBD2. The germline V gene has CDR1 MGHRA and CDR2 YSYEKL. V trimming: 1 base; J trimming: 4 bases; junction bases outside the gene matches: 3. CDR3 length equals 16 residues. The CDR3 nucleotides are TGCGCCAGCAGCCAAGTAGCGGGGGGGCCTTACAATGAGCAGTTCTTC. Translating it yields CASSQVAGGPYNEQFF.

The chain couples TRBV4-3 to TRBJ1-1, with a tentative D call TRBD1 (5 bases). Trimming removed 8 bases from V and 5 bases from J, with 18 bases in between. This CDR3 has 14 amino acids. CDR1 and CDR2 from the germline V gene are LGHNA and YSLEER. The CDR3 region has the DNA TGCGCCAGCGCAGAGGGCAGGAGGGGAACTGAAGCTTTCTTT. It codes for CASAEGRRGTEAFF.

The V call is TRBV28, the J call TRBJ1-5; D is uncertain. V was cut by 6 bases and J by 2 bases, with 14 bases left in between. CDR1 MDHEN and CDR2 SYDVKM come from the germline V gene. The CDR3 is made up of 15 amino acids. The DNA for the CDR3 is TGTGCCAGCAGACCCACTAGGGAGGGCAATCAGCCCCAGCATTTT. Translating it yields CASRPTREGNQPQHF.

The chain carries TRBV29-1 and TRBJ2-3; TRBD2 matches 11 bases. Germline V lookup: CDR1 SQVTM, CDR2 ANQGSEA. Trimming at V came to 4 bases and at J to 2 bases, leaving 5 bases not matched to a gene. The CDR3 spans 15 residues. Written as DNA, the CDR3 is TGCAGCGTTGCCGGGACTAGCGGATCCACAGATACGCAGTATTTT. It encodes CSVAGTSGSTDTQYF.